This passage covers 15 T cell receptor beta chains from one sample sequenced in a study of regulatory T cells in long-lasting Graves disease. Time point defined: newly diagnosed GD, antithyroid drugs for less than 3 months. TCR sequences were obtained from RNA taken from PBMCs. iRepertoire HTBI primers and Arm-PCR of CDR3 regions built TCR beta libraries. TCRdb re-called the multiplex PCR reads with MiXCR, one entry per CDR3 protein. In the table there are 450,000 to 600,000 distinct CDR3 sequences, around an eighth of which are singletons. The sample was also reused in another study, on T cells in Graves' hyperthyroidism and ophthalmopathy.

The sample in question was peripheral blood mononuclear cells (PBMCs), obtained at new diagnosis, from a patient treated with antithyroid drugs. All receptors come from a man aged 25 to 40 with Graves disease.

As DNA, the CDR3 is TGTGCCAGCAGTGATCCCGGACTAGCGGGAATTGGGGCCAACGTCCTGACTTTC. It yields the protein CASSDPGLAGIGANVLTF. This sequence joins TRBV6-1 and TRBJ2-6, with TRBD2 identical over 12 bases. Trimming removed 3 bases from V and 3 bases from J; junction bases left unmatched: 6. CDR1 MNHNS and CDR2 SASEGT come from the germline V gene. CDR3 size: 18 residues.

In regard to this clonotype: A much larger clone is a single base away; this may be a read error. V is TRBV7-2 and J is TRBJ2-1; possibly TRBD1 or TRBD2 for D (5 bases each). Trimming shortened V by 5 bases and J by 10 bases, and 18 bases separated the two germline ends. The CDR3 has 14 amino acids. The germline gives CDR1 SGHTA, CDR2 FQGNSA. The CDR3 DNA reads TGTGCCAGCAGCCCGGGACCCAGCTCCTACGAGCAGTTCTTC. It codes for CASSPGPSSYEQFF.

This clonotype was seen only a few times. The CDR3, as DNA: TGTGCCAGCTCACCACCCCAGGCCGGGGAGACCCAGTACTTC. This sequence encodes CASSPPQAGETQYF. The chain links TRBV18 to TRBJ2-5, with D hard to call. The CDR3 is 14 amino acids. V was shortened by 0 bases and J by 5 bases, with 10 bases between the two germline ends. Germline CDR1 and CDR2: KGHSH and LQKENI.

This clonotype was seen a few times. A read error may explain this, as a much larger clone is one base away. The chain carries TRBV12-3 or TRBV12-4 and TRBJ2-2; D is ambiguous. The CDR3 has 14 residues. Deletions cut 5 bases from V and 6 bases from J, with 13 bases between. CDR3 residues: CASSPHTLAGELFF. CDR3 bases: TGTGCCAGCAGTCCTCACACACTCGCCGGGGAGCTGTTTTTT.

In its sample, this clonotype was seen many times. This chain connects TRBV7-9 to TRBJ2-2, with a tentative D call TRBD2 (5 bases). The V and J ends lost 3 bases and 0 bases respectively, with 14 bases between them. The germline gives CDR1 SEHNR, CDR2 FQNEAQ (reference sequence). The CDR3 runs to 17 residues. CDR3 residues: CASSFGMVGTNTGELFF. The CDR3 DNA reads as TGTGCCAGCAGCTTCGGGATGGTCGGAACGAACACCGGGGAGCTGTTTTTT.

The CDR3 loop reads CSALGQGAFGELFF. The CDR3, as DNA: TGCAGTGCTCTGGGACAGGGGGCCTTCGGGGAGCTGTTTTTT. The V and J genes are TRBV20-1 and TRBJ2-2; TRBD1 aligns across 12 bases. Germline values: CDR1 DFQATT, CDR2 SNEGSKA (reference sequence). The ends lost 5 bases at V and 7 bases at J; junction bases unmatched: 5. The CDR3 sequence is 14 residues long.

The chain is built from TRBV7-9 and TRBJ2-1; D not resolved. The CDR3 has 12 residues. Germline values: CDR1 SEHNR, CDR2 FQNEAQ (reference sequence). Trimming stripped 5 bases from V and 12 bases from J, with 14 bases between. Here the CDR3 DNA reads TGTGCCAGCAGCGCCCAACGAGATGTGCAGTTCTTC. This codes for CASSAQRDVQFF.

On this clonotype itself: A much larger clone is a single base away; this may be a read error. CDR3 loop: CTSSYIRLATEQYF. In nucleotides, the CDR3 is TGTACCAGCAGTTATATCAGACTAGCGACCGAGCAGTACTTC. The chain couples TRBV6-2 or TRBV6-3 to TRBJ2-7; 8 bases match TRBD2. The CDR3 sequence is 14 residues long. The germline gives CDR1 MNHEY, CDR2 SVGEGT.

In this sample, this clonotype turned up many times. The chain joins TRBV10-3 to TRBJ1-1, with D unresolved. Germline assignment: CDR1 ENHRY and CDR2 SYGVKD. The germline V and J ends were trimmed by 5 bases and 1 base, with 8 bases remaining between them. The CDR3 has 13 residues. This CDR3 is CAISLGTNTEAFF. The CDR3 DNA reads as TGTGCCATCAGTTTGGGCACGAACACTGAAGCTTTCTTT.

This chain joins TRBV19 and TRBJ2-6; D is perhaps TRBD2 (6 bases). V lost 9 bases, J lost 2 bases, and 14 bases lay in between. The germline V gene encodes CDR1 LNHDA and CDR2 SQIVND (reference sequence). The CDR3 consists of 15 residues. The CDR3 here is CASSPGVAGANVLTF. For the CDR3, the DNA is TGTGCCAGCAGCCCGGGGGTTGCTGGGGCCAACGTCCTGACTTTC.

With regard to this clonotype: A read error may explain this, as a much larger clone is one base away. The CDR3 sequence is CASRPSLGYEQYF. DNA of the CDR3: TGTGCCAGCCGTCCCTCTTTAGGCTACGAGCAGTACTTC. V is TRBV6-2 or TRBV6-3 and J is TRBJ2-7; no reliable D call. V was clipped by 8 bases and J by 3 bases, with 14 bases between them. Germline CDR1 MNHEY, CDR2 SVGEGT. CDR3 size: 13 residues.

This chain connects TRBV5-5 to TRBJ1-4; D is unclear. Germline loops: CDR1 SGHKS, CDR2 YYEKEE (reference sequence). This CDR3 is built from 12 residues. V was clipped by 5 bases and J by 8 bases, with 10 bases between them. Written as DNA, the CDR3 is TGTGCCAGCAGATATACGGGGGAAAAACTGTTTTTT. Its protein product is CASRYTGEKLFF.

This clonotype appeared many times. In DNA, the CDR3 is TGTGCCAGTAGTATGGTCGGCGGAACAGGGGCGCGCGGCTACACCTTC. Translation gives CASSMVGGTGARGYTF. The chain joins TRBV19 to TRBJ1-2, with 7 bases that match TRBD1. Germline values: CDR1 LNHDA, CDR2 SQIVND (reference sequence). This CDR3 is built from 16 residues. The V gene end was trimmed by 3 bases and the J gene end by 8 bases; junction bases not matched to a gene: 15.

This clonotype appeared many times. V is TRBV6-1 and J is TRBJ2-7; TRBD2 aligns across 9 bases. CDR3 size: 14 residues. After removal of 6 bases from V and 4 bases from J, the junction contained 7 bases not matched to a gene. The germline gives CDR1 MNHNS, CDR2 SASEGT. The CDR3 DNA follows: TGTGCCAGCAGATTATCCAGCGGGGGGTACGAGCAGTACTTC. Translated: CASRLSSGGYEQYF.

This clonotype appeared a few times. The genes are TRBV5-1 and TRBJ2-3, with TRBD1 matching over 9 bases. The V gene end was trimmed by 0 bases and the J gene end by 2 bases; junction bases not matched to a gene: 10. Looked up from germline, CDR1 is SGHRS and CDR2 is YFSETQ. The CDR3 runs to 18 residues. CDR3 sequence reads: CASSLAGTGRSVTDTQYF. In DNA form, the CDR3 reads TGCGCCAGCAGCTTGGCCGGGACAGGGCGCTCGGTCACAGATACGCAGTATTTT.